The present T cell receptor (beta chain) was sequenced within a study of T cell responses to AZD1222 COVID-19 vaccine. Study-level findings and limits: Recipients of two AZD1222 doses showed rising Spike-specific TCR breadth and depth. Dominant CD4 TCR responses targeted spike regions 160-218 and 743-854. Nearly half of the spike-specific TCRs reportedly recognize variant regions that carry no mutations.

The V end lost 3 bases, the J end lost 5 bases, and 11 bases lay between the germline ends. This CDR3 spans 13 amino acids. Germline V gives CDR1 KGHSH, CDR2 LQKENI. With respect to this clone: Antigen: not known. This same CDR3 is encoded by further DNA sequences in the sample.

Measured with immunoSEQ multiplex PCR; TCRdb has only the in-frame clones, and not every one. The sample contains 90,000 to 150,000 clones, about 85% of which appear only once. Second-dose groups at about 4 or about 12 weeks were pooled. This TCR came from an adult who received the AZD1222 COVID-19 vaccine. The rearrangement links TRBV18 to TRBJ2-7; D is possibly TRBD1 (6 bases). Sequencing used peripheral blood, obtained 28 days after the second AZD1222 dose. CDR3: CASSPTGVDEQYF. DNA of the CDR3: TGTGCCAGCTCACCGACAGGTGTGGACGAGCAGTACTTC.